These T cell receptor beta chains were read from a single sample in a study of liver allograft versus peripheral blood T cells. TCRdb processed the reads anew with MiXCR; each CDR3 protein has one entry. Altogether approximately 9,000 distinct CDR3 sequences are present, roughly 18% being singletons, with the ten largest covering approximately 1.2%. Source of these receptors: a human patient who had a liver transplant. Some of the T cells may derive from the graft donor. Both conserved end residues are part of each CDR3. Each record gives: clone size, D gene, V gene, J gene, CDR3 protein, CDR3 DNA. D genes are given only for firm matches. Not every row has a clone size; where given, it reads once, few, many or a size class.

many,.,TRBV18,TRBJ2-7,CASSGTGVDEQYF,TGTGCCAGCTCAGGGACGGGGGTCGACGAGCAGTACTTC
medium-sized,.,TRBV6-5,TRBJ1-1,CATKWGARTEAFF,TGTGCCACCAAATGGGGGGCGCGGACTGAAGCTTTCTTT
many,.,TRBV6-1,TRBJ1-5,CASSEVNQPQHF,TGTGCCAGCAGTGAGGTAAACCAGCCCCAGCATTTT
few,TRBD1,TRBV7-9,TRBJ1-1,CASSLGTANTEAFF,TGTGCCAGCAGCCTAGGGACAGCAAACACTGAAGCTTTCTTT
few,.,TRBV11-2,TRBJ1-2,CASSSYDSSYGYTF,TGTGCCAGCAGCTCGTACGACAGCTCCTATGGCTACACCTTC
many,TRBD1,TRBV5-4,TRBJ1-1,CASSSFRGRRNTEAFF,TGTGCCAGCAGCTCCTTCAGGGGGCGGCGGAACACTGAAGCTTTCTTT
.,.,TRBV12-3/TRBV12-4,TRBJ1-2,CASSLREDGYTF,TGTGCCAGCAGTTTGAGGGAGGATGGCTACACCTTC
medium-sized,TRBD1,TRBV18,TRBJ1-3,CASSSSDYRGLRGNTIYF,TGTGCCAGCTCATCGTCTGACTACAGGGGGCTGAGGGGAAACACCATATATTTT
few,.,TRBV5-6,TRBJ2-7,CASSLVGEQYF,TGTGCCAGCAGCTTGGTAGGGGAGCAGTACTTC
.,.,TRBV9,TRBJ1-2,CASSVGTSLQEGYTF,TGTGCCAGCAGCGTTGGGACGAGCCTTCAGGAGGGCTACACCTTC
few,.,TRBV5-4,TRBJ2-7,CASSSSGAYEQYF,TGTGCCAGCAGCTCTTCAGGGGCCTACGAGCAGTACTTC
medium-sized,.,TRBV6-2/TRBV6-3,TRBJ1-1,CASSYSEDPRSNTEAFF,TGTGCCAGCAGTTACAGCGAGGACCCCAGATCCAACACTGAAGCTTTCTTT
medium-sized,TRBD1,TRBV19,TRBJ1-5,CASTTTGTNQPQHF,TGTGCCAGTACTACGACAGGGACGAATCAGCCCCAGCATTTT
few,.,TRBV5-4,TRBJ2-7,CASSPNRGQQYF,TGTGCCAGCAGCCCGAACAGAGGGCAGCAGTACTTC
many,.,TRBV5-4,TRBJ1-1,CASSLGGGNTEAFF,TGTGCCAGCAGCTTGGGGGGCGGAAACACTGAAGCTTTCTTT
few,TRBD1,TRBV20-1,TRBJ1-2,CSAPDRGAGYTF,TGCAGTGCCCCTGACAGGGGGGCTGGCTACACCTTC